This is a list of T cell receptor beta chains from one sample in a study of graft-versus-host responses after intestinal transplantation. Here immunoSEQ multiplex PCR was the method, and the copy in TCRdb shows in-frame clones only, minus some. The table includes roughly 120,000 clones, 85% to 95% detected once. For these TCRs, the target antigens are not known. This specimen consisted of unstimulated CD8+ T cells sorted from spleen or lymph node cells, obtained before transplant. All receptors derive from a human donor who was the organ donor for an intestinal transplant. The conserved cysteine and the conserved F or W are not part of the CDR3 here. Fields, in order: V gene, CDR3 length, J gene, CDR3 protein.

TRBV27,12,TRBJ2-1,ASSPTSEYNEQF
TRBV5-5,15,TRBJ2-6,ASSLRGQAFEANVLT
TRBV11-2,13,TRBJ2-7,ASRLTNWGRNEQY
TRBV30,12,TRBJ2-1,AWRIAGDYNEQF
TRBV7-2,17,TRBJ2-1,ASSLGDRASSGSHNEQF
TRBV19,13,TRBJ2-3,ASSIGGVSTDTQY
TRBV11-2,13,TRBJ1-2,ASSLKGQGRDGYT
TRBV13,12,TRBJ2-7,ASSSTSDSYEQY
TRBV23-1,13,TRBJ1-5,ASSNRQGGWQPQH
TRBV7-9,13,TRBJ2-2,ASSGWDYNTGELF
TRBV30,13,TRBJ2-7,AWSQRASGPYEQY
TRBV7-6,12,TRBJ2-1,ASSLGRGDHEQF
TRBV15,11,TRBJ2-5,ATSPTRLGTQY
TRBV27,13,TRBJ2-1,ASSPPGEVYNEQF
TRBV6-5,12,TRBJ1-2,ASNDPGTGEGYT
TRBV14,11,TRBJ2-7,ASSRAGFYEQY
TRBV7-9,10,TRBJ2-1,ASSLGLNEQF
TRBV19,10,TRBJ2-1,ASSIGNNEQF
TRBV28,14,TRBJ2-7,ASSSHNRVTGGEQY
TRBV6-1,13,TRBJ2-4,ASSDIIVAKNIQY
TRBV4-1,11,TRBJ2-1,ASSQEPYNEQF
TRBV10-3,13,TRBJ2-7,AIKKGQESSYEQY
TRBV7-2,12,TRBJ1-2,ASSLGGRDYGYT
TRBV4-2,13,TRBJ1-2,ASSQDYQGAGGYT
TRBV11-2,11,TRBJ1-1,ASSPRMNTEAF
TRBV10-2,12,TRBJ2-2,ASSFQNLGGELF
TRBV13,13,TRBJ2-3,ASSLDSGRADTQY
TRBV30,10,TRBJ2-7,AWSASSYEQY
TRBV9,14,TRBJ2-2,ASSVEGQGSTGELF
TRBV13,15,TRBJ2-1,ASSRLGEREGYNEQF
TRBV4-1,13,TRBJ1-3,ASSQGTGSGNTIY